This section outlines one T cell receptor beta chain sequence together with its context. Its antigen is unidentified. This record belongs to a study of cytomegalovirus exposure and HLA in healthy donors. Study-wide findings and caveats: Accurate predictions that matched the HLA-A and HLA-B alleles of most subjects were reportedly made from TCR beta sequences. The authors considered a cluster of highly shared sequence variants likely to be a sequencing artifact. Solely CMV serostatus was available to characterize immune exposure.

Primers for the PCR totalled 60 Vbeta and 13 Jbeta. This table comes from immunoSEQ multiplex PCR, and its TCRdb copy is limited to in-frame clones, with some not included. This sample yields roughly 180,000 clones, of which 76% are seen a single time; roughly 0.76% belongs to the top ten. The clonotype was recovered from a female donor in good health and CMV-seronegative. The sample comprised PBMCs.

This chain's CDR3 is CASSFPRTPTLKEKLFF. The CDR3 region has the DNA TGTGCCAGCAGTTTCCCCCGGACACCCACTCTAAAAGAAAAACTGTTTTTT. V gene TRBV27 combines with J gene TRBJ1-4; TRBD1 might be the D (5 bases). The ends were cut back, 3 bases at V and 8 bases at J, with 22 bases in the middle. Germline V gene sequence: CDR1 MNHEY, CDR2 SMNVEV (reference sequence). This CDR3 is built from 17 residues. Using reference TRBV27 and TRBJ1-4 for the parts outside the CDR3, the full variable domain is EAQVTQNPRYLITVTGKKLTVTCSQNMNHEYMSWYRQDPGLGLRQIYYSMNVEVTDKGDVPEGYKVSRKEKRNFPLILESPSPNQTSLYFCASSFPRTPTLKEKLFFGSGTQLSVL.